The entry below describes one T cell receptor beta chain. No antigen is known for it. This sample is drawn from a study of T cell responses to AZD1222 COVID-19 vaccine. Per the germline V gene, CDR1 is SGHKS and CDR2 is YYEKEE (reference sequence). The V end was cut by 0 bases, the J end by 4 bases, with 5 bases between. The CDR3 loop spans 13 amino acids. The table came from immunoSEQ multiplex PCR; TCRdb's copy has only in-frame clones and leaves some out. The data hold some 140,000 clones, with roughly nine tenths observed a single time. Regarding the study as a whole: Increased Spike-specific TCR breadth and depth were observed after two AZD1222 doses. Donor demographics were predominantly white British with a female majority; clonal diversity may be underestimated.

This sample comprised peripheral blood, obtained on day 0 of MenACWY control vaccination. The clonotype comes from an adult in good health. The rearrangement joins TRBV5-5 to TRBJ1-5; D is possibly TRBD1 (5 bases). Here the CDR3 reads CASSLAGNQPQHF. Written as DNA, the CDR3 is TGTGCCAGCAGCTTGGCAGGGAATCAGCCCCAGCATTTT.